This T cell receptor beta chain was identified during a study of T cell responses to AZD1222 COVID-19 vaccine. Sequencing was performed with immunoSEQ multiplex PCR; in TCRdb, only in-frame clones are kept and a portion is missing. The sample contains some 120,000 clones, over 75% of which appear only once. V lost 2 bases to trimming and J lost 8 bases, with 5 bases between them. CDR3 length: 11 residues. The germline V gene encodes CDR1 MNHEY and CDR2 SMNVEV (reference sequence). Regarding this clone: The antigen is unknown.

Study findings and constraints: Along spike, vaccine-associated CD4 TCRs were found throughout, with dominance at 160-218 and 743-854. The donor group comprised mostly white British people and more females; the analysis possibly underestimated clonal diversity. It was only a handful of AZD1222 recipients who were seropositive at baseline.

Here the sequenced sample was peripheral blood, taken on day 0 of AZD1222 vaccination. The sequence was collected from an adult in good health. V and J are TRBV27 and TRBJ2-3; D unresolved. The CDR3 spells CASSLGRTQYF. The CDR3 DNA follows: TGTGCCAGCAGTTTAGGGCGTACGCAGTATTTT.